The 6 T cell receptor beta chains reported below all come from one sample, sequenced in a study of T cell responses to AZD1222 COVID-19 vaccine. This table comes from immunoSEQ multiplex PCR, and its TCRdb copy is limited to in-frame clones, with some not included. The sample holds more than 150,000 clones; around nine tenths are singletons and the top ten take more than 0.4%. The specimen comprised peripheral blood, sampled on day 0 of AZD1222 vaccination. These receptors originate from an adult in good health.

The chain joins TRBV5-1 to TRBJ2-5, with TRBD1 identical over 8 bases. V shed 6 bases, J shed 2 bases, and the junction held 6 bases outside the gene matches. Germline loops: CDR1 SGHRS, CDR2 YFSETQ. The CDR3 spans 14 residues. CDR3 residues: CASTVDRAQETQYF. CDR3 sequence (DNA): TGCGCCAGCACGGTGGACAGGGCGCAAGAGACCCAGTACTTC.

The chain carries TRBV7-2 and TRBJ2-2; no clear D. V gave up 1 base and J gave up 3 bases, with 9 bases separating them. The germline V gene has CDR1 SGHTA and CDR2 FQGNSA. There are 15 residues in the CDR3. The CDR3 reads CASSLGLEDTGELFF. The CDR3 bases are TGTGCCAGCAGCTTAGGGCTAGAGGACACCGGGGAGCTGTTTTTT. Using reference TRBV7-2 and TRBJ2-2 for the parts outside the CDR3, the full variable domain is GAGVSQSPSNKVTEKGKDVELRCDPISGHTALYWYRQSLGQGLEFLIYFQGNSAPDKSGLPSDRFSAERTGGSVSTLTIQRTQQEDSAVYLCASSLGLEDTGELFFGEGSRLTVL.

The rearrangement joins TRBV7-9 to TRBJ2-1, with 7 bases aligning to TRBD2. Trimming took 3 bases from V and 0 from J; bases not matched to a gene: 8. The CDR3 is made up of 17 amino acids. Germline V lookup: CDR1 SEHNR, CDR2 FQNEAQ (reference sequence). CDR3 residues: CASSFDRGSLSYNEQFF. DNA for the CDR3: TGTGCCAGCAGCTTTGACCGCGGGAGCCTCTCCTACAATGAGCAGTTCTTC.

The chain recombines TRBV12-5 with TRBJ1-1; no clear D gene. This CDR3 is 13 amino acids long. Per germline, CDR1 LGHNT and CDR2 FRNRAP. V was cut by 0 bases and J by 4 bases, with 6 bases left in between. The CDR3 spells CASGLVPGTEAFF. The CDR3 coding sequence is TGTGCTAGTGGTTTGGTACCCGGCACTGAAGCTTTCTTT.

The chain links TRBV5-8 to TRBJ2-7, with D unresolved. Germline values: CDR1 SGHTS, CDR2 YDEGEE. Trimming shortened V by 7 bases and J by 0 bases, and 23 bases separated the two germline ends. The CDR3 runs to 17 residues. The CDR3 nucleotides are TGTGCCAGCCTTTTCCCGCGAAAGGCAGTAGACTCCTACGAGCAGTACTTC. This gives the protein CASLFPRKAVDSYEQYF.

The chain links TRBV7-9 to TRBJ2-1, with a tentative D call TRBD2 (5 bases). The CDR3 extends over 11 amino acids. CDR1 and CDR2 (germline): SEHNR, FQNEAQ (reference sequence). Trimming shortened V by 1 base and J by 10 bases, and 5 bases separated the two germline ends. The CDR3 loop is CASSLGGEQFF. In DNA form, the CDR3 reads TGTGCCAGCAGCTTAGGAGGGGAGCAGTTCTTC. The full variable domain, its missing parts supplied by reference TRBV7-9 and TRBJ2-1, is DTGVSQNPRHKITKRGQNVTFRCDPISEHNRLYWYRQTLGQGPEFLTYFQNEAQLEKSRLLSDRFSAERPKGSFSTLEIQRTEQGDSAMYLCASSLGGEQFFGPGTRLTVL.